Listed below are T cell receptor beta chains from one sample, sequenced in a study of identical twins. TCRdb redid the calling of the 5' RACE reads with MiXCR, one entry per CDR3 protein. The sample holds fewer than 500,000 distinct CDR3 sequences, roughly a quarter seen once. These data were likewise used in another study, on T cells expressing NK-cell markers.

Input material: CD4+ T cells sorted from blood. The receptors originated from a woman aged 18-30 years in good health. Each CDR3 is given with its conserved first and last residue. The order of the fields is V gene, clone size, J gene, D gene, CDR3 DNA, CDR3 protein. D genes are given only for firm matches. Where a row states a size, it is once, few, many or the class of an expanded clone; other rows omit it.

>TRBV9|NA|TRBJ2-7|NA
TGTGCCAGCAGTTCCCTAGGGGGAGGCGAGCAGTACTTC
CASSSLGGGEQYF
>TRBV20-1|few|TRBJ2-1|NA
TGCAGTGCTCGGCCTGGGTCTGAGCAGTTCTTC
CSARPGSEQFF
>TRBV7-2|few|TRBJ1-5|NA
TGTGCCAGCAGCTTAACGAGGACGAGCAATCAGCCCCAGCATTTT
CASSLTRTSNQPQHF
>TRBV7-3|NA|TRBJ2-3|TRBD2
TGTGCCAGCAGCTACCAGCGGGGGGCGAGCACAGATACGCAGTATTTT
CASSYQRGASTDTQYF
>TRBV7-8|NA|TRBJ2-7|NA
TGTGCCAGCAGCTTTCTGGACTGGAGCGCTTTCTACTACGAGCAGTACTTC
CASSFLDWSAFYYEQYF
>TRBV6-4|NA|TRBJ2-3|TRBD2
TGTGCCAGAATTCATCCCTTGACTAGCGCCTCGATCATGTATACGCAGTATTTT
CARIHPLTSASIMYTQYF
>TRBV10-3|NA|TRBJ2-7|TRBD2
TGTGCCATCAGTCCGGGTGGCGGGGGAGCCTACGAGCAGTACTTC
CAISPGGGGAYEQYF
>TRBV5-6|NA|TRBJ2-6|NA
TGTGCCAGCAGCTTTAGGGGTACCGGGAGAACCATGGCCAACGTCCTGACTTTC
CASSFRGTGRTMANVLTF
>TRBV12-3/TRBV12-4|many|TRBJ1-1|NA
TGTGCCAGCAGTTTAGAGTCCCTGAGCGCTTTCTTT
CASSLESLSAFF
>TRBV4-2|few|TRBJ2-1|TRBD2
TGTGCCAGCAGCCGCCCGCGGGGGGACAATGAGCAGTTCTTC
CASSRPRGDNEQFF
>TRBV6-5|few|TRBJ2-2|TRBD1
TGTGCCAGCAGTTACTCCCCGACAGGGACGGTGGCCGGGGAGCTGTTTTTT
CASSYSPTGTVAGELFF
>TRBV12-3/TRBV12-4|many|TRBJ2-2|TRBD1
TGTGCCAGCAGCCGGGACAGGGAAGCCGGGGAGCTGTTTTTT
CASSRDREAGELFF
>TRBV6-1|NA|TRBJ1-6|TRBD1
TGTGCCAGCAGTGCCCGACAGGGGGCCTATAATTCACCCCTCCACTTT
CASSARQGAYNSPLHF
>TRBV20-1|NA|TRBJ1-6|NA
TGCAGTGCTAAACAGGACGGTAATTCACCCCTCCACTTT
CSAKQDGNSPLHF
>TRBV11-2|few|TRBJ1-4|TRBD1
TGTGCCAGCGGGGGACAGCCTAATGAAAAACTGTTTTTT
CASGGQPNEKLFF
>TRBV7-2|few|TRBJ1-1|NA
TGTGCCAGCAGTTATCCAAGGGGTGTCACTGAAGCTTTCTTT
CASSYPRGVTEAFF
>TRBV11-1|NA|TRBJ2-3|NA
TGTGCCAGCAGCTTAGTCAGGAACACAGATACGCAGTATTTT
CASSLVRNTDTQYF
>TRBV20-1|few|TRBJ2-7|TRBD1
TGCAGTGCTGGGGGACAGGGGACCTACGAGCAGTACTTC
CSAGGQGTYEQYF
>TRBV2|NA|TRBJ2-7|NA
TGTGCCAGCAGCGTGATCCCCACCGAGCAGTACTTC
CASSVIPTEQYF